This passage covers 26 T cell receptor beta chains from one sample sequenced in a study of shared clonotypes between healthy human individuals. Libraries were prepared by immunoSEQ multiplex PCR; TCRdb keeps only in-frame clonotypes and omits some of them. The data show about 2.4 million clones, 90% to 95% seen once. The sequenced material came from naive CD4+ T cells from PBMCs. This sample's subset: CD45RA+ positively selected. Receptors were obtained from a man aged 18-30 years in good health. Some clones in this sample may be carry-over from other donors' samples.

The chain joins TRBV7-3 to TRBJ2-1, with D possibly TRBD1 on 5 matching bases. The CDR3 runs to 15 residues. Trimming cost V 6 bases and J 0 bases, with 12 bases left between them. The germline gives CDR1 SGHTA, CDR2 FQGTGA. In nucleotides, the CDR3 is TGTGCCAGCAGACAAACAGGAAGCTCCTACAATGAGCAGTTCTTC. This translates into CASRQTGSSYNEQFF. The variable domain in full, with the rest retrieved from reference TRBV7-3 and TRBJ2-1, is GAGVSQTPSNKVTEKGKYVELRCDPISGHTALYWYRQSLGQGPEFLIYFQGTGAADDSGLPNDRFFAVRPEGSVSTLKIQRTERGDSAVYLCASRQTGSSYNEQFFGPGTRLTVL.

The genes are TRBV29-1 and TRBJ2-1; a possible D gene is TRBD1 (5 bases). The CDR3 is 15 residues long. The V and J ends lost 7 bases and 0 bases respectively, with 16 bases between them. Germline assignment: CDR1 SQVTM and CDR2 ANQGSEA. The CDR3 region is CSGVGQRTSYNEQFF. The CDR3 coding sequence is TGCAGCGGGGTGGGGCAGCGAACCTCCTACAATGAGCAGTTCTTC.

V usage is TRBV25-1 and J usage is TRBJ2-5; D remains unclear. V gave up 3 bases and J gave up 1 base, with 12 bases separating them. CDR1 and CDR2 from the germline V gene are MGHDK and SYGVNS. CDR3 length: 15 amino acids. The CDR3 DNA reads TGTGCCAGCAGTGACAGTCGAAGTCTCCAAGAGACCCAGTACTTC. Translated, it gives CASSDSRSLQETQYF.

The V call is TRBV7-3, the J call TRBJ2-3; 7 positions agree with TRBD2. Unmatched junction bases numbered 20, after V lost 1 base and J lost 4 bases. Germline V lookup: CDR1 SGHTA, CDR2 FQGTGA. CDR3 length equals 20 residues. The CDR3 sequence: CASSLIGAREQIIAADTQYF. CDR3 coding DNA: TGTGCCAGCAGCTTAATTGGCGCGCGGGAGCAGATCATAGCGGCAGATACGCAGTATTTT.

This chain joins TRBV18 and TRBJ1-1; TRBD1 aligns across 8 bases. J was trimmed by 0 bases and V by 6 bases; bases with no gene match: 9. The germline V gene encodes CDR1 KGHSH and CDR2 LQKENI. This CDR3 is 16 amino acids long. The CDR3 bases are TGTGCCAGCTCGCTAGGACAGGGAGGGTTGAACACTGAAGCTTTCTTT. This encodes CASSLGQGGLNTEAFF.

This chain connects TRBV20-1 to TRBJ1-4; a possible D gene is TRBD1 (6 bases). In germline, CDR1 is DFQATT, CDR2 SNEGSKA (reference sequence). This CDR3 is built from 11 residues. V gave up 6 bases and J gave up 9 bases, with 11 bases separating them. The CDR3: CSAQDSQKLFF. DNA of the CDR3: TGCAGTGCCCAGGACAGCCAAAAACTGTTTTTT.

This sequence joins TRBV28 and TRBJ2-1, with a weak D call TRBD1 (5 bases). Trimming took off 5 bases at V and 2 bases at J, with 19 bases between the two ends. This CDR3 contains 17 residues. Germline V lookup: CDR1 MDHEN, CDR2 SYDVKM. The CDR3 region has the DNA TGTGCCAGCAGTCGCCGTCCAGGGTCCCTTACCTACAATGAGCAGTTCTTC. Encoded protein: CASSRRPGSLTYNEQFF.

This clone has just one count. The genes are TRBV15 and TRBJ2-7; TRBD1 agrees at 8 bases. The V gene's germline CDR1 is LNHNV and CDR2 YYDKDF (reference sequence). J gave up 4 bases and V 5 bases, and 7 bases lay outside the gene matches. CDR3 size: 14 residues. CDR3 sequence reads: CATSARDRRYEQYF. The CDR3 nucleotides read TGTGCCACCAGCGCTCGGGACAGGCGATACGAGCAGTACTTC.

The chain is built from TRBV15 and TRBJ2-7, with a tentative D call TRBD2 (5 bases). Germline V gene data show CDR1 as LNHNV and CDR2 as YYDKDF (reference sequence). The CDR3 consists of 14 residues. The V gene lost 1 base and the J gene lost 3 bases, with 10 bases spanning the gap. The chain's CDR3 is CATSRAGIFYEQYF. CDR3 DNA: TGTGCCACCAGCAGAGCCGGGATCTTCTACGAGCAGTACTTC.

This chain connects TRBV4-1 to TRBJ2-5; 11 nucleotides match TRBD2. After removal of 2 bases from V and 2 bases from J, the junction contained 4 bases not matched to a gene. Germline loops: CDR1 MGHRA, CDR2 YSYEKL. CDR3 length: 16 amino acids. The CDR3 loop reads CASSQPGLAEQETQYF. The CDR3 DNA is TGCGCCAGCAGCCAACCGGGACTAGCGGAACAAGAGACCCAGTACTTC.

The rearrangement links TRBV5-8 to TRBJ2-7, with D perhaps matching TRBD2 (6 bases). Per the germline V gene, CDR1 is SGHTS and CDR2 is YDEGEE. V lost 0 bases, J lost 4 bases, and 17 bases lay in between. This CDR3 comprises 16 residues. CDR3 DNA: TGTGCCAGCAGCTTGGGGCGTGGGAGGCGACTGTACGAGCAGTACTTC. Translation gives CASSLGRGRRLYEQYF. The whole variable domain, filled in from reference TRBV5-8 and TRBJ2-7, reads EAGVTQSPTHLIKTRGQQATLRCSPISGHTSVYWYQQALGLGLQFLLWYDEGEERNRGNFPPRFSGRQFPNYSSELNVNALELEDSALYLCASSLGRGRRLYEQYFGPGTRLTVT.

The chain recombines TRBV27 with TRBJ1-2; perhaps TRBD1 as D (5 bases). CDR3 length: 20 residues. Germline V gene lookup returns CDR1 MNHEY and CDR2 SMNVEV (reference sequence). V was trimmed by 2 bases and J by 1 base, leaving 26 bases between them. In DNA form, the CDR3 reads TGTGCCAGCAGTTTAACCCCCCCTAACGGAAGGGTGAGGGGTAACTATGGCTACACCTTC. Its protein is CASSLTPPNGRVRGNYGYTF.

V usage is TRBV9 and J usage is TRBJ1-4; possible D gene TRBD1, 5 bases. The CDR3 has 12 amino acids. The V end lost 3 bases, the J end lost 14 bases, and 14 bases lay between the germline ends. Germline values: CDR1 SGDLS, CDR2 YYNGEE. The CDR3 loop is CASSATGDQLFF. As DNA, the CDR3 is TGTGCCAGCAGCGCAACGGGGGACCAGCTGTTTTTT.

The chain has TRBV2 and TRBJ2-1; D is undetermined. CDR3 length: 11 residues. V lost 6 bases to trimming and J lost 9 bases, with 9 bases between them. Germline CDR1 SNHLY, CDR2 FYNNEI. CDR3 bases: TGTGCCAGCAGGAACGTCGGTGAGCAGTTCTTC. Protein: CASRNVGEQFF.

CDR3 residues: CASSSQGAGYEQYF. The CDR3 DNA reads TGCGCCAGCAGCTCACAGGGGGCTGGTTACGAGCAGTACTTC. The chain is built from TRBV5-1 and TRBJ2-7; 9 bases fit TRBD1. The germline V gene encodes CDR1 SGHRS and CDR2 YFSETQ. Germline trimming cut 3 bases from V and 4 bases from J; bases unmatched to any gene: 5. The CDR3 length is 14 residues.

The CDR3 sequence is CASSQAGGSYHETQYF. DNA for the CDR3: TGTGCCAGCAGCCAGGCCGGGGGGAGCTATCACGAGACCCAGTACTTC. V is TRBV4-2 and J is TRBJ2-5; 7 bases match TRBD2. V gave up 3 bases and J gave up 5 bases; unmatched junction bases: 12. This CDR3 region has 16 residues. The germline V gene has CDR1 LGHNA and CDR2 YNFKEQ.

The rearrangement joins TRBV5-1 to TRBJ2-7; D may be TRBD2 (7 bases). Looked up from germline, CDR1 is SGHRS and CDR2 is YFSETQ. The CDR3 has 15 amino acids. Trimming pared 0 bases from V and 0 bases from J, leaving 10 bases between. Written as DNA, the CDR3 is TGCGCCAGCAGCTTGGTGGGGGGGCTCTCCTACGAGCAGTACTTC. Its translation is CASSLVGGLSYEQYF.

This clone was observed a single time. The CDR3 DNA sequence: TGTGCCAGCAGCTTGGGACAGGCGGGTTCCCCCGGGGGAAACACCATATATTTT. It translates to CASSLGQAGSPGGNTIYF. The rearrangement uses TRBV5-6 and TRBJ1-3; a possible D gene is TRBD1 (6 bases). The CDR3 length is 18 residues. Germline lookup yields CDR1 SGHDT and CDR2 YYEEEE. Trimming removed 0 bases at V and 4 bases at J, with 20 bases between. Variable domain in full (rest from reference TRBV5-6 and TRBJ1-3): DAGVTQSPTHLIKTRGQQVTLRCSPKSGHDTVSWYQQALGQGPQFIFQYYEEEERQRGNFPDRFSGHQFPNYSSELNVNALLLGDSALYLCASSLGQAGSPGGNTIYFGEGSWLTVV.

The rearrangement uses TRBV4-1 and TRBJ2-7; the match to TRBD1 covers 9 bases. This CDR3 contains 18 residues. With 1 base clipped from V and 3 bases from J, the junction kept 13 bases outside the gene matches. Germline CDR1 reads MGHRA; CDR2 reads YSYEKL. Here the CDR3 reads CASSQGGSGTGYLYEQYF. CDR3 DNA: TGCGCCAGCAGCCAAGGGGGGTCGGGGACAGGGTATCTCTACGAGCAGTACTTC.

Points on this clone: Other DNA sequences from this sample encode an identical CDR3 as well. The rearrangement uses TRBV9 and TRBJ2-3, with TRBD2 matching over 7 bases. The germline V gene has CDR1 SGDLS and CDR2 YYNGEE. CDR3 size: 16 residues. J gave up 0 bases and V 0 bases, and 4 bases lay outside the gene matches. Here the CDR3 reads CASSVAPSGSTDTQYF. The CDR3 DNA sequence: TGTGCCAGCAGCGTAGCCCCTAGCGGTAGCACAGATACGCAGTATTTT.

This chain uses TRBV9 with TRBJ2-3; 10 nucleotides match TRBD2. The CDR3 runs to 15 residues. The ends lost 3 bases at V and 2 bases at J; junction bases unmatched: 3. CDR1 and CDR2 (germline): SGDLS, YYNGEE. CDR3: CASSGTSGPTDTQYF. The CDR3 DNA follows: TGTGCCAGCAGCGGGACTAGCGGACCCACAGATACGCAGTATTTT.

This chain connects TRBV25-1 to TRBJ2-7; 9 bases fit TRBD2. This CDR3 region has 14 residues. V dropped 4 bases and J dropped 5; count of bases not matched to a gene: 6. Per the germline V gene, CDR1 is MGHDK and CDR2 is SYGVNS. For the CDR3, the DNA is TGTGCCAGCAGTGGGGGCGGGAGGGCCCACGAGCAGTACTTC. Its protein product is CASSGGGRAHEQYF.

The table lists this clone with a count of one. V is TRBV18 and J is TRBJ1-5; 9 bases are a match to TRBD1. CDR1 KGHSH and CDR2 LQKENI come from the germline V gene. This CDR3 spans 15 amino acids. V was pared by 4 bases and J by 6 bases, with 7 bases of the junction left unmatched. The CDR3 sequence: CASSQTTGGVQPQHF. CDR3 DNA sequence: TGTGCCAGCTCACAAACTACAGGGGGCGTTCAGCCCCAGCATTTT.

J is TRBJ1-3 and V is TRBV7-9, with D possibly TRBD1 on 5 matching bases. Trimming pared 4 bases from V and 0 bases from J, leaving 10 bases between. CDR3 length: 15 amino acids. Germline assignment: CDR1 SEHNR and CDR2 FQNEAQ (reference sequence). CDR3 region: CASSSRTLSGNTIYF. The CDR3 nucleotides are TGTGCCAGCAGCTCTCGGACACTCTCTGGAAACACCATATATTTT.

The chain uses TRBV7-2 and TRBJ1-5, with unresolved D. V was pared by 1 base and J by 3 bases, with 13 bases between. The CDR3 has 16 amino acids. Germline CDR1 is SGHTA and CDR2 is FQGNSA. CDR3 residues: CASSLDNGGFNQPQHF. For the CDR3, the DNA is TGTGCCAGCAGCTTAGATAACGGCGGATTCAATCAGCCCCAGCATTTT.

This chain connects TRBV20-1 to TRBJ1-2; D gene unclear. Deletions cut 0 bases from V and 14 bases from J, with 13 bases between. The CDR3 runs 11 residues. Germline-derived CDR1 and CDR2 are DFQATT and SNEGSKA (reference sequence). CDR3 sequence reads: CSARDAGTRTF. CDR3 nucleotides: TGCAGTGCTAGAGATGCAGGTACGAGGACCTTC.